This T cell receptor beta chain was sequenced for a study of shared clonotypes between healthy human individuals. Whole-study context: Each donor's CD4 naive and CD4 memory cells filled three plates apiece, CD8 naive two, and CD8 memory one.

Notes on the study in general: The authors sampled blood alone, and tissue repertoires likely differ. An anticipated effect of sequencing depth on clonotype sharing among donors was recognized.

CD45RO-negative CD8 cells positively selected for CCR7 made up the naive population, which excluded terminally differentiated effector memory CD45RA+ cells. Assay used: immunoSEQ multiplex PCR; TCRdb lists only in-frame clones, some missing. The table records around 2,100,000 clones, roughly 94% of them present only once. J gave up 0 bases and V 5 bases, and 16 bases lay outside the gene matches. CDR1 and CDR2 (germline): MNHEY, SMNVEV (reference sequence). The CDR3 is 20 amino acids. On this clone: The antigen remains undetermined.

The V call is TRBV27, the J call TRBJ2-3, with 11 bases that match TRBD2. Sequencing input: naive CD8+ T cells sorted from blood. The origin of this receptor is a man younger than 35 in good health. The CDR3 nucleotides read TGTGCCAGCAGTCCCCAAACGATCACTAGCGGGGGCGCCAGCACAGATACGCAGTATTTT. Its protein product is CASSPQTITSGGASTDTQYF.